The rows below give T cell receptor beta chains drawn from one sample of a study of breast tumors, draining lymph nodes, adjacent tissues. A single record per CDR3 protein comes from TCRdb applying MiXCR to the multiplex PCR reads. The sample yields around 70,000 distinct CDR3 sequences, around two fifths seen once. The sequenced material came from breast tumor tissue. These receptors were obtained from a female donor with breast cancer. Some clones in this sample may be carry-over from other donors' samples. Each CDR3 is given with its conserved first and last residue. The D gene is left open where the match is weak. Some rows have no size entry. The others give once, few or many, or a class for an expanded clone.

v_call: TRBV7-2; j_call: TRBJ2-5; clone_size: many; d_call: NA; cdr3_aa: CASSLLGALSGSNQETQYF; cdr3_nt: TGTGCCAGCAGCTTATTAGGGGCGCTGTCCGGCTCAAATCAAGAGACCCAGTACTTC
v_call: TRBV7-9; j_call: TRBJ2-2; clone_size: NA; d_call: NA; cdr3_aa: CASSPLMTTGELFF; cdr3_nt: TGTGCCAGCAGCCCCTTGATGACGACCGGGGAGCTGTTTTTT
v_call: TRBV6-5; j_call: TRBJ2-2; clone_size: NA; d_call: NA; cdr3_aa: CASSYGTGELFF; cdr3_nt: TGTGCCAGCAGTTACGGTACCGGGGAGCTGTTTTTT
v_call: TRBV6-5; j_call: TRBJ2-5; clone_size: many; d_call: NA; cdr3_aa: CASSHSTRRGETQYF; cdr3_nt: TGTGCCAGCAGTCACTCGACAAGGCGTGGAGAGACCCAGTACTTC
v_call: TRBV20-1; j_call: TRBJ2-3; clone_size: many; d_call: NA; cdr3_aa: CSAIQEPTSTDTQYF; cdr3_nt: TGCAGTGCTATACAGGAACCTACTAGCACAGATACGCAGTATTTT
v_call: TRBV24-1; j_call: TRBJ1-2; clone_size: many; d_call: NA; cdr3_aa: CATSDNSPWGPYTF; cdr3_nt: TGTGCCACCAGTGATAACTCTCCTTGGGGGCCTTACACCTTC
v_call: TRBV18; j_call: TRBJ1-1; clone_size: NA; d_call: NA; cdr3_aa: CASSPGQGKTEAFF; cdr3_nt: TGTGCCAGCTCGCCGGGACAAGGGAAGACTGAAGCTTTCTTT
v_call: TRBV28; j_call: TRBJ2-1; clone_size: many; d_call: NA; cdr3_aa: CASITRPGNEQFF; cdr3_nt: TGTGCCAGCATTACCCGGCCAGGCAATGAGCAGTTCTTC
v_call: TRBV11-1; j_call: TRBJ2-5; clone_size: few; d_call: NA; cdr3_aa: CASSFYICSASQTGSGEETQYF; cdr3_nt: NA
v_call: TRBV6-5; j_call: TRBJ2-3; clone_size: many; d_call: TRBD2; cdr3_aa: CASSYDGTSGTDTQYF; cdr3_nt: TGTGCCAGCAGTTACGATGGGACTAGCGGCACAGATACGCAGTATTTT
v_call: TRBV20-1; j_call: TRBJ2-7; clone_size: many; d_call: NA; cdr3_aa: CSARSWQGAAEQYF; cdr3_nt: TGCAGTGCTAGAAGTTGGCAGGGAGCCGCCGAGCAGTACTTC
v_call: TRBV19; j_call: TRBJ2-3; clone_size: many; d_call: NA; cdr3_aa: CASSRNDRTDTQYF; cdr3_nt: TGTGCCAGTAGTCGGAACGACAGGACAGATACGCAGTATTTT
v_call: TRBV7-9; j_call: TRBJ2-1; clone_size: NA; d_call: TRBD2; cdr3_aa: CASSSGSGSVEQFF; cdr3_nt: TGTGCCAGCAGTTCGGGTAGCGGGAGTGTTGAGCAGTTCTTC
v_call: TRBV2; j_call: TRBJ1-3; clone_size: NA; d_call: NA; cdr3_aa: CASNTGSGNTIYF; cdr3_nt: TGTGCTAGCAACACGGGCTCTGGAAACACCATATATTTT
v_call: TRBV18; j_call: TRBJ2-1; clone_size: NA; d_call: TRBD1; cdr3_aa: CASSPRGQGIYNEQFF; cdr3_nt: TGTGCCAGCTCACCACGAGGACAGGGGATCTACAATGAGCAGTTCTTC
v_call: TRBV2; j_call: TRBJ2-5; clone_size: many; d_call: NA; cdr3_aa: CASKLAARAQETQYF; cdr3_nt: TGTGCCAGCAAGTTGGCGGCGCGGGCCCAAGAGACCCAGTACTTC
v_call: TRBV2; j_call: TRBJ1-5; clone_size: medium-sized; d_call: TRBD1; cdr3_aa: CASRGTENQPQHF; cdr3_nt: TGTGCCAGCAGAGGGACAGAAAATCAGCCCCAGCATTTT
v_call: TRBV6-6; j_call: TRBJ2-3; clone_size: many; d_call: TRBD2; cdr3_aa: CASSTPLAGLTDTQYF; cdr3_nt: TGTGCCAGCAGTACGCCACTAGCGGGGCTCACAGATACGCAGTATTTT
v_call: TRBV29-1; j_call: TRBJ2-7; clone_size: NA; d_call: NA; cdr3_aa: CSATGTITEEQYF; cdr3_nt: TGCAGCGCAACCGGGACCATCACCGAAGAGCAGTACTTC
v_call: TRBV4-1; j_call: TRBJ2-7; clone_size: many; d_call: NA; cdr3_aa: CASSQDRAGRHVSEGHF; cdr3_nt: TGCGCCAGCAGCCAAGATCGGGCGGGACGGCACGTTTCCGAGGGGCACTTC
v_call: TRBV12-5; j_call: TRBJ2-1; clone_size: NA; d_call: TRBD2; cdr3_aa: CASGLEPGLAGLIGFF; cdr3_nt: TGTGCTAGTGGTTTGGAACCGGGACTAGCGGGACTTATCGGGTTCTTC
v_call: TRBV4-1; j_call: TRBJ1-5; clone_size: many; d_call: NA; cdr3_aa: CASSQAYREQNQPQHF; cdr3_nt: TGCGCCAGCAGCCAAGCTTATCGAGAGCAAAATCAGCCCCAGCATTTT
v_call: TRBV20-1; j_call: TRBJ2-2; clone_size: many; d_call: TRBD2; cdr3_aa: CSARDLASGRTGELFF; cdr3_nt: TGCAGTGCTAGAGATCTGGCTAGCGGGCGAACCGGGGAGCTGTTTTTT
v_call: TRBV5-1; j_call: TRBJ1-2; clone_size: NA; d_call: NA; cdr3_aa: CASSFLDSRYGYTF; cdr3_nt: TGTGCCAGCAGCTTCCTGGACAGCCGCTATGGCTACACCTTC
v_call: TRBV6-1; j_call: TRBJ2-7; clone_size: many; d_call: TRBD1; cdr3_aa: CASSGRLGQIYNYEQYF; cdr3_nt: TGTGCCAGCAGTGGCAGACTGGGACAGATCTATAACTACGAGCAGTACTTC
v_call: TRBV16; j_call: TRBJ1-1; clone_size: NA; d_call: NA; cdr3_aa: CASTQQLSLDTEAFF; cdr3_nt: TGTGCCAGCACCCAACAGCTTTCGCTAGACACTGAAGCTTTCTTT
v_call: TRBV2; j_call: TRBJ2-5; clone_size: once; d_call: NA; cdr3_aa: CASSAGGGLDGETQYF; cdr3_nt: TGTGCCAGCAGTGCGGGAGGGGGCCTGGACGGGGAGACCCAGTACTTC
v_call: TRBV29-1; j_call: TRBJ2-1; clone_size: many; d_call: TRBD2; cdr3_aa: CSVPLLAGACRGSYNEQFF; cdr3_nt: TGCAGCGTTCCGCTACTAGCGGGAGCGTGTCGAGGGTCCTACAATGAGCAGTTCTTC
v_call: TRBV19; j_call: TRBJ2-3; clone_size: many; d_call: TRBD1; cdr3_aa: CASSMADRGYTDTQYF; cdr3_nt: TGTGCCAGTAGTATGGCGGACAGGGGATACACAGATACGCAGTATTTT
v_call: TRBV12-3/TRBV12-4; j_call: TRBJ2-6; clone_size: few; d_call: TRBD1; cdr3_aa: CASSATGALSGANVLTF; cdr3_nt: TGTGCCAGCTCTGCGACAGGGGCCCTATCTGGGGCCAACGTCCTGACTTTC
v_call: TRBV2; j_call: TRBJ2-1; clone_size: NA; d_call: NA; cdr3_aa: CASGGWGPKMLDEQFF; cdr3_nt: TGTGCCAGCGGTGGTTGGGGACCAAAAATGTTGGACGAGCAGTTCTTC
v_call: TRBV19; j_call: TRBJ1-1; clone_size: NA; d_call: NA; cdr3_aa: CASSRTTTEAFF; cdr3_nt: TGTGCCAGTAGCCGGACAACCACTGAAGCTTTCTTT
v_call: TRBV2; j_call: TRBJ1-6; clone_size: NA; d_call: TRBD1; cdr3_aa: CASSTTGGWNSPLHF; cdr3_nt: TGTGCCAGCAGTACGACAGGGGGCTGGAATTCACCCCTCCACTTT
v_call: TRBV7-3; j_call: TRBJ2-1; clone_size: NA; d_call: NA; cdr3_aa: CASSLMGNNEQFF; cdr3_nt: TGTGCCAGCAGCTTAATGGGAAACAATGAGCAGTTCTTC
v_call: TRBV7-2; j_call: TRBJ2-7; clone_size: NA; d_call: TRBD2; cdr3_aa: CASSSLAGVPYEQDF; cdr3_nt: TGTGCCAGCAGCTCACTAGCGGGAGTCCCCTACGAGCAGGACTTC
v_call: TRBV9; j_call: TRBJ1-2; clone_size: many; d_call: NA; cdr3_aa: CASSFGDANYGYTF; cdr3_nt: TGTGCCAGCAGCTTCGGGGACGCTAACTATGGCTACACCTTC
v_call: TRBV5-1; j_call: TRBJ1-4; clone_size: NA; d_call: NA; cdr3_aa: CASSPLPQGHSEKLFF; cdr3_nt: TGCGCCAGCAGCCCGCTCCCGCAGGGCCATAGTGAAAAACTGTTTTTT
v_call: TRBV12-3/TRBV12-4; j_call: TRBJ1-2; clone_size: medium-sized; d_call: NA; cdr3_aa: CASSLSGTGYTF; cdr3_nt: TGTGCCAGCAGTTTATCTGGGACCGGCTACACCTTC
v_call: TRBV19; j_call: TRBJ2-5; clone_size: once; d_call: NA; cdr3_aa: CASASGQGLRNAETQYF; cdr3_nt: TGTGCCAGCGCGTCAGGACAGGGACTAAGGAACGCAGAGACCCAGTACTTC
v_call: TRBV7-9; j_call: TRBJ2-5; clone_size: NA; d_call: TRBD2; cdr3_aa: CASSRDSGGWETQYF; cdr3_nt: TGTGCCAGCAGCCGGGATAGCGGGGGTTGGGAGACCCAGTACTTC
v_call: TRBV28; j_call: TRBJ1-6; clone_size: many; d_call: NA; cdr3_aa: CASTEGGGANNSPLHF; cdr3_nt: TGTGCCAGCACCGAGGGGGGCGGGGCCAATAATTCACCCCTCCACTTT
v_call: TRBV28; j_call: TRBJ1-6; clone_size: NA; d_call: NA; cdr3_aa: CAGSLSQGGNSPLHF; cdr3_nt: TGTGCCGGCAGTTTAAGCCAGGGTGGCAATTCACCCCTCCACTTT
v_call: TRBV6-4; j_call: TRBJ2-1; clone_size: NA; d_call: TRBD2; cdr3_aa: CASTRPGTSGGHPHNEQFF; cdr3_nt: TGTGCCAGCACCCGTCCCGGGACTAGCGGGGGACATCCCCACAATGAGCAGTTCTTC